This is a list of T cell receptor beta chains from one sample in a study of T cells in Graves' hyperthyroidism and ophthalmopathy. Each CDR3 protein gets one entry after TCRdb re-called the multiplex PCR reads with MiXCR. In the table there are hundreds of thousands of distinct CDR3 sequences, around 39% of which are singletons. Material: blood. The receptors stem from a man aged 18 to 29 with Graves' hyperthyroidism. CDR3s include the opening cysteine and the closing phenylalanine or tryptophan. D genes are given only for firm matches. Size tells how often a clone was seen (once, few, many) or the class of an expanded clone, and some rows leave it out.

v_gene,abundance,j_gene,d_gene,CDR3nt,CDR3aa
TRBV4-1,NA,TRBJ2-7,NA,TGCGCCAGCAGCCAAGGGATCCGGAGCGAGCAGTACTTC,CASSQGIRSEQYF
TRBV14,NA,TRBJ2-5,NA,TGTGCCAGCAGCCAAGGGTTAGACGGACAAGAGACCCAGTACTTC,CASSQGLDGQETQYF
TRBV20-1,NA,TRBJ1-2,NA,TGCAGTGCTTCGAGACTAGCGGGGGGTGCTGGCTACACCTTC,CSASRLAGGAGYTF
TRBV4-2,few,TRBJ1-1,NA,TGTGCCAGCAGCCAAGATGTCCCAGGGACTGAAGCTTTCTTT,CASSQDVPGTEAFF
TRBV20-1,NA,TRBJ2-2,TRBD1,TGCAGTGCTAGAGTAAACAGGGGGCGGGGCACCGGGGAGCTGTTTTTT,CSARVNRGRGTGELFF
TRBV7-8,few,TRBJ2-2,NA,TGTGCCAGCAGCCAGGGGATGGTCGGGGAGCTGTTTTTT,CASSQGMVGELFF
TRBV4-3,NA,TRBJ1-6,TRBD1,TGCGCCAGCAGCACCCAAACAGGGGAGGCGAATTCACCCCTCCACTTT,CASSTQTGEANSPLHF
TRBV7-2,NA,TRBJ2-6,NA,TGTGCCAGCAGCTTTTATCTCAGCTCTGGGGCCAACGTCCTGACTTTC,CASSFYLSSGANVLTF
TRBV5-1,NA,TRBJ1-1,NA,TGCGCCAGCACCGGAGGGGGGGGGAACACTGAAGCTTTCTTT,CASTGGGGNTEAFF
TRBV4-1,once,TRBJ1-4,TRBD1,TGCGCCAGCAGCCAAGATAGGGACAGGCCTAATGAAAAACTGTTTTTT,CASSQDRDRPNEKLFF
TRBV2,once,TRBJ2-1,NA,TGTGCCAGCAGTGGGGGCAGTCGGCACTTC,CASSGGSRHF
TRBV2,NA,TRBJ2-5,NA,TGTGCCAGCAGTGAAGAAGTGGGGGAGTTCTTC,CASSEEVGEFF
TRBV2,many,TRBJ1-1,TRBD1,TGTGCCAGCAGTGGAGGGACAGGGGGCGAAGCTTTCTTT,CASSGGTGGEAFF
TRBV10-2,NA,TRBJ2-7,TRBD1,TGCGCCAGTAAGAGGGGGCAGGGCTACGAGCAGTACTTC,CASKRGQGYEQYF
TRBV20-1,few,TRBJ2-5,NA,TGCAGTGCCCGGCTTCCGGGGACCTCTCAAGAGACCCAGTACTTC,CSARLPGTSQETQYF
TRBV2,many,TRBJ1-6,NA,TGTGCCATATCCGGGACTGCTAATTCACCCCTCCACTTT,CAISGTANSPLHF
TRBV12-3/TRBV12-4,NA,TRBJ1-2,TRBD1,TGTGCCAGCAGTTTAGGGGACAGGTCCCCATATGGCTACACCTTC,CASSLGDRSPYGYTF
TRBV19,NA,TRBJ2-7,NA,TGTGCCAGTAGGTCAGCAGGACACAGCTCCTACGAGCAGTACTTC,CASRSAGHSSYEQYF
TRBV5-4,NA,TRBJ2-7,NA,TGTGCCAGCAGCTTGTTGGCGAGCGAGCAGTACTTC,CASSLLASEQYF
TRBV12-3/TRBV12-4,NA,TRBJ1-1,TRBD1,TGTGCCAGCAGTCCGGACAGGAGGAGGGACACTGAAGCTTTCTTT,CASSPDRRRDTEAFF
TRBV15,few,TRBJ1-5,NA,TGTGCCACCAGCAGGGCGAGCAATCAGCCCCAGCATTTT,CATSRASNQPQHF
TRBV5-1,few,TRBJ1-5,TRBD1,TGTGCCAGCAGCTTGGGGGGGACAGCTTCGATTGGACATCAGCCCCAGCATTTT,CASSLGGTASIGHQPQHF